Each of the 14 T cell receptor beta chains below was sequenced from the same sample in a study of regulatory T cells in long-lasting Graves disease. The TCR beta library used iRepertoire HTBI primers with Arm-PCR amplification of CDR3. TCRdb re-derived calls from the multiplex PCR reads in MiXCR, one entry per CDR3 protein. Of about 400,000 distinct CDR3 sequences in the sample, approximately 15% were seen once. The time point here: newly diagnosed GD, antithyroid drugs for less than 3 months. Following extraction of RNA from PBMCs, that RNA was used to make the TCR library. The same data also contributed to another study, on T cells in Graves' hyperthyroidism and ophthalmopathy.

The sample in question was peripheral blood mononuclear cells (PBMCs), obtained at new diagnosis, from a patient treated with antithyroid drugs. The receptors come from a woman between 40 and 50 years old with Graves disease.

This clonotype was detected ten times or more. This chain joins TRBV28 and TRBJ2-7, with a weak D call TRBD2 (6 bases). Trimming took 1 base from V and 5 from J, leaving 12 bases between them. Germline CDR1 is MDHEN and CDR2 is SYDVKM. The CDR3 runs to 14 residues. The CDR3 region has the DNA TGTGCCAGCAGTTTATTGGTGGGACTCAACGAGCAGTACTTC. Translation: CASSLLVGLNEQYF. The variable domain in full, with the rest retrieved from reference TRBV28 and TRBJ2-7, is DVKVTQSSRYLVKRTGEKVFLECVQDMDHENMFWYRQDPGLGLRLIYFSYDVKMKEKGDIPEGYSVSREKKERFSLILESASTNQTSMYLCASSLLVGLNEQYFGPGTRLTVT.

V is TRBV5-1 and J is TRBJ1-5; D is unresolved. This CDR3 is 12 amino acids long. V was cut by 8 bases and J by 0 bases, with 6 bases left in between. CDR1 is SGHRS and CDR2 is YFSETQ in the germline V gene. CDR3: CARKSSNQPQHF. The CDR3 DNA reads TGCGCCAGAAAAAGTAGCAATCAGCCCCAGCATTTT.

The chain combines TRBV28 with TRBJ2-3; 12 bases line up with TRBD2. The V gene's germline CDR1 is MDHEN and CDR2 SYDVKM. The ends lost 6 bases at V and 7 bases at J; junction bases unmatched: 20. The CDR3 consists of 19 residues. In DNA, the CDR3 is TGTGCCAGCAGCCCCTTGTTCCGCGCTAGCGGGAGGGCCGGGTATACGCAGTATTTT. As protein: CASSPLFRASGRAGYTQYF. The complete variable domain, with remaining parts taken from reference TRBV28 and TRBJ2-3, reads DVKVTQSSRYLVKRTGEKVFLECVQDMDHENMFWYRQDPGLGLRLIYFSYDVKMKEKGDIPEGYSVSREKKERFSLILESASTNQTSMYLCASSPLFRASGRAGYTQYFGPGTRLTVL.

This clonotype was counted at least ten times. This chain links TRBV12-3 or TRBV12-4 with TRBJ2-1; D uncertain. Deletions cut 1 base from V and 9 bases from J, with 10 bases between. The CDR3 extends over 13 amino acids. CDR3 DNA: TGTGCCAGCAGTTTAGGCGGAAGGTCTGAGCAGTTCTTC. Translation gives CASSLGGRSEQFF.

There are many counts of this clonotype. The rearrangement uses TRBV15 and TRBJ2-3, with 9 bases lining up with TRBD2. V was pared by 4 bases and J by 3 bases, with 11 bases of the junction left unmatched. The length of the CDR3 is 17 residues. Germline V lookup: CDR1 LNHNV, CDR2 YYDKDF (reference sequence). The CDR3 region is CATSTSVAGAGTDTQYF. The CDR3, as DNA: TGTGCCACCAGCACCTCGGTAGCGGGAGCGGGTACAGATACGCAGTATTTT.

The table lists this clonotype with many counts. This chain links TRBV9 with TRBJ2-5; possibly TRBD2 for D (6 bases). V was trimmed by 0 bases and J by 2 bases, leaving 8 bases between them. The CDR3 covers 14 residues. CDR1 and CDR2 from the germline V gene are SGDLS and YYNGEE. CDR3 in amino acids: CASSVDGLQETQYF. CDR3 coding DNA: TGTGCCAGCAGCGTAGATGGACTACAAGAGACCCAGTACTTC.

This clonotype appeared a few times. This chain connects TRBV7-8 to TRBJ2-2, with a possible D match to TRBD2 (6 bases). Looked up from germline, CDR1 is SGHVS and CDR2 is FQNEAQ. The CDR3 contains 16 residues. Between the trimmed V and J ends, which lost 1 base and 4 bases, there was a span of 13 bases. The CDR3 DNA reads as TGTGCCAGCAGCTTAGATCTGGGGGGACTCACCGGGGAGCTGTTTTTT. Translating gives CASSLDLGGLTGELFF.

This clonotype has ten or more counts. The rearrangement links TRBV2 to TRBJ2-3, with TRBD2 matching 10 bases. Germline V lookup: CDR1 SNHLY, CDR2 FYNNEI. J was trimmed by 5 bases and V by 6 bases; bases with no gene match: 5. The CDR3 runs 14 residues. The CDR3 is CASRRAGGGDTQYF. The DNA for the CDR3 is TGTGCCAGCAGGAGAGCGGGAGGGGGAGATACGCAGTATTTT.

This clonotype was seen ten or more times. This sequence joins TRBV12-3 or TRBV12-4 and TRBJ2-3, with 12 positions matching TRBD2. V shed 6 bases, J shed 2 bases, and the junction held 6 bases outside the gene matches. CDR3 length: 16 residues. DNA of the CDR3: TGTGCCAGCAGGTACGGGACTAGCGGGCCCACAGATACGCAGTATTTT. Protein sequence: CASRYGTSGPTDTQYF.

This clonotype appeared a few times. Germline is not matched at one junction end, which may reflect a read error. V gene TRBV5-1 combines with J gene TRBJ2-1; TRBD2 matches 8 bases. CDR3 length equals 15 residues. Per the germline V gene, CDR1 is SGHRS and CDR2 is YFSETQ. CDR3 DNA sequence: TGCGCCAGCAGATTGGCGGGAGGAAGTCCGGGTGAGCAGTTCTTC. Residues: CASRLAGGSPGEQFF.

This clonotype was seen many times. J is TRBJ2-7 and V is TRBV6-1, with TRBD1 matching 8 bases. Germline V gene data show CDR1 as MNHNS and CDR2 as SASEGT. V lost 10 bases, J lost 6 bases, and 5 bases stayed unmatched. The CDR3 has 11 residues. The CDR3 DNA sequence: TGTGCCACGACAGGGGTCTCCGAGCAGTACTTC. Its protein product is CATTGVSEQYF.

This rearrangement joins TRBV28 to TRBJ2-1; perhaps TRBD2 as D (6 bases). CDR1 is MDHEN, CDR2 SYDVKM, per germline. Trimming pared 9 bases from V and 1 base from J, leaving 16 bases between. The CDR3 extends over 15 amino acids. The DNA of the CDR3 is TGTGCCAGGCCCCGGGCGGGGAGTTCCTACAATGAGCAGTTCTTC. Its protein is CARPRAGSSYNEQFF.

The chain recombines TRBV4-3 with TRBJ2-7, with a weak D call TRBD1 (6 bases). This CDR3 spans 15 amino acids. Germline assignment: CDR1 LGHNA and CDR2 YSLEER. The ends were cut back, 0 bases at V and 6 bases at J, with 15 bases in the middle. The DNA of the CDR3 is TGCGCCAGCAGCCAAGATCGGCTGGGGGCGAGCGAGCAGTACTTC. Translating it yields CASSQDRLGASEQYF.

The rearrangement joins TRBV9 to TRBJ2-5, with TRBD2 as a possible D gene (5 bases). Per the germline V gene, CDR1 is SGDLS and CDR2 is YYNGEE. V dropped 0 bases and J dropped 4 bases, with 19 bases sitting between them. The CDR3 has 17 amino acids. CDR3 sequence reads: CASSVGRSGLFGETQYF. The CDR3, as DNA: TGTGCCAGCAGCGTAGGCAGAAGCGGCCTATTCGGAGAGACCCAGTACTTC.